One and the same sample provided the 19 T cell receptor beta chains below, sequenced in a study of cytomegalovirus exposure and HLA in healthy donors. Measured with immunoSEQ multiplex PCR; TCRdb has only the in-frame clones, and not every one. The sample shows 150,000 or so clones, approximately 88% of them seen only once. Input material: PBMCs. The receptors shown here come from a man aged 25 to 45 in good health and CMV-seropositive.

The chain employs TRBV7-2 and TRBJ2-7; D is perhaps TRBD1 (6 bases). Trimming cost V 2 bases and J 3 bases, with 11 bases left between them. The CDR3 has 14 amino acids. Germline CDR1 SGHTA, CDR2 FQGNSA. This CDR3 reads CASSLIPGDYEQYF. CDR3 in DNA: TGTGCCAGCAGCTTAATACCAGGGGACTACGAGCAGTACTTC.

This sequence joins TRBV7-9 and TRBJ2-1; D possibly corresponds to TRBD2 (6 bases). The CDR3 runs to 13 residues. Germline lookup yields CDR1 SEHNR and CDR2 FQNEAQ (reference sequence). V lost 11 bases and J 3 bases, leaving 14 bases between the germline ends. CDR3 nucleotides: TGTGCCGCACAGGAGACTAGCTACAATGAGCAGTTCTTC. Encoded protein: CAAQETSYNEQFF.

The chain uses TRBV7-9 and TRBJ2-5, with D tentatively TRBD1 (6 bases). The CDR3 is 13 residues long. The germline V gene has CDR1 SEHNR and CDR2 FQNEAQ (reference sequence). V lost 2 bases to trimming and J lost 3 bases, with 7 bases between them. Here the CDR3 DNA reads TGTGCCAGCAGCTTACGACAGGAAGAGACCCAGTACTTC. This gives the protein CASSLRQEETQYF.

The V gene is TRBV28, the J gene TRBJ2-1; D not resolved. Trimming removed 3 bases at V and 0 bases at J, with 6 bases between. CDR1 MDHEN and CDR2 SYDVKM come from the germline V gene. This CDR3 is 14 amino acids long. CDR3 DNA: TGTGCCAGCAGTTTTCATAGCTCCTACAATGAGCAGTTCTTC. Protein product: CASSFHSSYNEQFF.

Only one count was recorded for this clone. The V and J genes are TRBV7-9 and TRBJ2-5, with 14 positions matching TRBD2. Trimming took 3 bases from V and 5 from J; bases not matched to a gene: 8. The germline CDR1 and CDR2 sequences are SEHNR and FQNEAQ (reference sequence). The CDR3 has 17 residues. DNA for the CDR3: TGTGCCAGCAGCTTTGGGACTAGCGGGAGTATGTGGGAGACCCAGTACTTC. This sequence encodes CASSFGTSGSMWETQYF.

The chain joins TRBV27 to TRBJ2-3; 8 bases line up with TRBD2. This CDR3 region has 14 residues. Unmatched junction bases numbered 6, after V lost 5 bases and J lost 5 bases. The germline V gene encodes CDR1 MNHEY and CDR2 SMNVEV (reference sequence). The CDR3 loop is CASSRREDGDTQYF. The CDR3 DNA follows: TGTGCCAGCAGTCGGCGGGAGGATGGAGATACGCAGTATTTT.

The chain combines TRBV27 with TRBJ1-3, with TRBD1 identical over 8 bases. The trim removed 8 bases at V and 4 bases at J, leaving 10 bases unmatched. From germline, CDR1 is MNHEY and CDR2 SMNVEV (reference sequence). This CDR3 has 15 amino acids. The CDR3 reads CASGDWTGPGNTIYF. The CDR3 DNA follows: TGTGCCAGCGGCGATTGGACAGGGCCAGGAAACACCATATATTTT.

J is TRBJ1-2 and V is TRBV30, with 9 bases that match TRBD1. Germline loops: CDR1 GTSNPN, CDR2 SVGIG (reference sequence). V trimming: 0 bases; J trimming: 7 bases; junction bases outside the gene matches: 15. This CDR3 has 17 amino acids. The CDR3 DNA reads TGTGCCTGGAGTGTACTAGGGACAGGGTGGATAGTCCGTGGCTACACCTTC. It encodes CAWSVLGTGWIVRGYTF.

The chain uses TRBV11-2 and TRBJ2-7, with TRBD2 matching over 10 bases. This CDR3 has 14 amino acids. The germline V gene has CDR1 SGHAT and CDR2 FQNNGV. The trim removed 6 bases at V and 6 bases at J, leaving 8 bases unmatched. The CDR3 coding sequence is TGTGCCAGCAGACCTACCGGGACTAGCGCCGAGCAGTACTTC. Its protein is CASRPTGTSAEQYF.

The chain recombines TRBV18 with TRBJ1-1; a possible D gene is TRBD1 (5 bases). With 0 bases removed from V and 4 bases from J, the gap between germline ends came to 9 bases. Germline CDR1 and CDR2: KGHSH and LQKENI. The CDR3 extends over 14 amino acids. In DNA form, the CDR3 reads TGTGCCAGCTCACCACCCATCGGGGGCACTGAAGCTTTCTTT. It encodes CASSPPIGGTEAFF.

The CDR3 reads CSVPGNTDTQYF. In DNA form, the CDR3 reads TGCAGCGTCCCGGGAAACACAGATACGCAGTATTTT. The chain combines TRBV29-1 with TRBJ2-3, with D possibly TRBD2 on 5 matching bases. Germline V gene data show CDR1 as SQVTM and CDR2 as ANQGSEA. The germline V and J ends were trimmed by 6 bases and 2 bases, with 9 bases remaining between them. The CDR3 extends over 12 amino acids.

The rearrangement joins TRBV6-6 to TRBJ2-7, with TRBD1 matching 8 bases. V lost 11 bases and J lost 1; bases outside the gene matches: 10. Germline V gives CDR1 MNHNY, CDR2 SVGAGI (reference sequence). The CDR3 contains 14 residues. The CDR3 region has the DNA TGTGCCGCACGCCTCGGACAGGGTTCCTACGAGCAGTACTTC. Protein: CAARLGQGSYEQYF.

The count of this clone is one. The rearrangement joins TRBV19 to TRBJ1-5, with TRBD1 matching over 7 bases. CDR1 is LNHDA and CDR2 is SQIVND in the germline V gene (reference sequence). The CDR3 runs 15 residues. With 5 bases clipped from V and 2 bases from J, the junction kept 6 bases outside the gene matches. CDR3 DNA sequence: TGTGCCAGTAGTTCTCGACAGGGAGGCAATCAGCCCCAGCATTTT. Its translation: CASSSRQGGNQPQHF. The full variable domain, completed using reference TRBV19 and TRBJ1-5, is DGGITQSPKYLFRKEGQNVTLSCEQNLNHDAMYWYRQDPGQGLRLIYYSQIVNDFQKGDIAEGYSVSREKKESFPLTVTSAQKNPTAFYLCASSSRQGGNQPQHFGDGTRLSIL.

The rearrangement uses TRBV28 and TRBJ2-7, with D perhaps TRBD2 (5 bases). The CDR3 extends over 12 amino acids. V was pared by 7 bases and J by 0 bases, with 7 bases between. Germline loops: CDR1 MDHEN, CDR2 SYDVKM. CDR3 sequence reads: CASTSGSYEQYF. DNA of the CDR3: TGTGCCAGCACAAGCGGCTCCTACGAGCAGTACTTC.

The chain has TRBV18 and TRBJ1-2, with 7 positions matching TRBD1. This CDR3 spans 15 amino acids. The junction had 4 bases not matched to a gene; V was cut back by 0 bases and J by 3 bases. The germline CDR1 and CDR2 sequences are KGHSH and LQKENI. CDR3 in DNA: TGTGCCAGCTCACCACCGACAGGGCGCGACTATGGCTACACCTTC. Its protein is CASSPPTGRDYGYTF.

The chain joins TRBV29-1 to TRBJ2-7; 9 nucleotides align to TRBD1. Germline V gene data show CDR1 as SQVTM and CDR2 as ANQGSEA. CDR3 length: 13 amino acids. Trimming took 5 bases from V and 6 from J; bases not matched to a gene: 8. CDR3 amino acids: CSVPGQGSIEQYF. The CDR3 coding sequence is TGCAGCGTTCCGGGACAGGGAAGCATCGAGCAGTACTTC.

The J gene is TRBJ1-4, the V gene TRBV4-1, with a weak D call TRBD1 (5 bases). The CDR3 has 14 amino acids. The V end lost 2 bases, the J end lost 10 bases, and 14 bases lay between the germline ends. Germline values: CDR1 MGHRA, CDR2 YSYEKL. The CDR3 protein is CASSQPGGGGKLFF. The CDR3 bases are TGCGCCAGCAGCCAACCCGGGGGAGGAGGAAAACTGTTTTTT.

A single count supports this clone. The CDR3 sequence is CASSPGSYTEAFF. CDR3 DNA: TGCGCCAGCAGCCCCGGGTCTTACACTGAAGCTTTCTTT. The chain has TRBV5-1 and TRBJ1-1; no firm D call. Trimming left V 4 bases short and J 3 bases short, with 10 bases between. The CDR3 has 13 residues. Germline V gene sequence: CDR1 SGHRS, CDR2 YFSETQ.

CDR3 amino acids: CASSSGQGTGNTIYF. CDR3 DNA: TGTGCCAGCAGTTCCGGACAGGGGACTGGAAACACCATATATTTT. The rearrangement joins TRBV28 to TRBJ1-3; 9 positions agree with TRBD1. Losses at the gene ends were 4 bases for V and 2 bases for J; bases not matched to a gene: 3. Per the germline V gene, CDR1 is MDHEN and CDR2 is SYDVKM. CDR3 size: 15 residues.